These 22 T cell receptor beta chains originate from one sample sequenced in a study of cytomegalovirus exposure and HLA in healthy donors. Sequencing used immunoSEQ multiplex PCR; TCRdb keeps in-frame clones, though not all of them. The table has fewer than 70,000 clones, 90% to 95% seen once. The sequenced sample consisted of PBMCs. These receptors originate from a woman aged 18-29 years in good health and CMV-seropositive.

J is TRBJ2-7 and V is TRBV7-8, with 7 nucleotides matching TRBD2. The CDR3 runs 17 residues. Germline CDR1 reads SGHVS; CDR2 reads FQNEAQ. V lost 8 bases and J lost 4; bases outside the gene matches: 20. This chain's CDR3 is CASVRTAGRGGIYEQYF. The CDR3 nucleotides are TGTGCCAGCGTCCGGACGGCTGGGAGGGGAGGGATATACGAGCAGTACTTC.

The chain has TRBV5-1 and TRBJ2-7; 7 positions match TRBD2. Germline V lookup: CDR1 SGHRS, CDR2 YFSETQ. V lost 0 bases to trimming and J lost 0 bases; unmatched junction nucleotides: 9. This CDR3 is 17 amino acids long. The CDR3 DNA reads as TGCGCCAGCAGCTTGGGGGTCGGCGGGAGTAGCTCCTACGAGCAGTACTTC. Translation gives CASSLGVGGSSSYEQYF. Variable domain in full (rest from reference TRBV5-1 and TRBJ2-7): KAGVTQTPRYLIKTRGQQVTLSCSPISGHRSVSWYQQTPGQGLQFLFEYFSETQRNKGNFPGRFSGRQFSNSRSEMNVSTLELGDSALYLCASSLGVGGSSSYEQYFGPGTRLTVT.

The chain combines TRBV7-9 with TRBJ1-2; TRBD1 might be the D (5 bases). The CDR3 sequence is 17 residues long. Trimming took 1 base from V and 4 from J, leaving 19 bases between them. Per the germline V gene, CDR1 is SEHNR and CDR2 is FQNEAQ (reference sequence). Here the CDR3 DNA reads TGTGCCAGCAGCTTAGGGTCGCATCAGGGAAGGGGCTATGGCTACACCTTC. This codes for CASSLGSHQGRGYGYTF.

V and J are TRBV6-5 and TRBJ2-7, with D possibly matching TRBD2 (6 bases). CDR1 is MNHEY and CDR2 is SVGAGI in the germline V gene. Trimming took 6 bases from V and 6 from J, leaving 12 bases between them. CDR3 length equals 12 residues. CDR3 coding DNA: TGTGCCAGCAGCCCTGTGGGAGGCGAGCAGTACTTC. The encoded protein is CASSPVGGEQYF.

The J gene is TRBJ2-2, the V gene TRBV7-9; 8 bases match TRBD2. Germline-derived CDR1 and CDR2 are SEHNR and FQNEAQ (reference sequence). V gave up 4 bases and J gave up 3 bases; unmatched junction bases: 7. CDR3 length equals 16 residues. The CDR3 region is CASSSSTSGYTGELFF. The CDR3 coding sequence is TGTGCCAGCAGCTCAAGCACTAGCGGATACACCGGGGAGCTGTTTTTT.

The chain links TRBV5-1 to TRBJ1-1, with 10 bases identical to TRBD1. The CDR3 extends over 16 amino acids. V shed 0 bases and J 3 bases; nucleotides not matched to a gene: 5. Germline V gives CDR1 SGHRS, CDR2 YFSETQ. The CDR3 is CASSLGSGQGDTEAFF. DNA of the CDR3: TGCGCCAGCAGCTTGGGGTCCGGACAGGGGGACACTGAAGCTTTCTTT.

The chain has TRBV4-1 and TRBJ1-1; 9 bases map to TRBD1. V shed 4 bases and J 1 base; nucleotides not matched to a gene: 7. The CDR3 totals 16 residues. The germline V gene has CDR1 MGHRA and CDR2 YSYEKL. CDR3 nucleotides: TGCGCCAGCAGCCCGGACCCGGGACAGGGGAACACTGAAGCTTTCTTT. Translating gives CASSPDPGQGNTEAFF.

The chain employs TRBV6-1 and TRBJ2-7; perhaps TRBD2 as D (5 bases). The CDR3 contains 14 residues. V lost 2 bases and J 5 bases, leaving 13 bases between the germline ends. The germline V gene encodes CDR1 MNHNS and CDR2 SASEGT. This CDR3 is CASSELASPDEQYF. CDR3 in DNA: TGTGCCAGCAGTGAACTAGCCTCTCCCGACGAGCAGTACTTC.

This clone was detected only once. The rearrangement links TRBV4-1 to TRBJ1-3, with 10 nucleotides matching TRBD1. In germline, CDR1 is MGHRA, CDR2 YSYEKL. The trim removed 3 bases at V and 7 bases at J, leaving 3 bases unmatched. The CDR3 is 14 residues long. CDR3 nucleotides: TGCGCCAGCAGCCATGGGGGACAGGGGAACACCATATATTTT. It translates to CASSHGGQGNTIYF.

The CDR3 coding sequence is TGCGCCAGCAGACGACTAGCGGGAGCGTACTACGAGCAGTACTTC. Translation gives CASRRLAGAYYEQYF. The chain carries TRBV10-2 and TRBJ2-7, with TRBD2 identical over 12 bases. Germline CDR1 is WSHSY and CDR2 is SAAADI. The CDR3 sequence is 15 residues long. V shed 6 bases and J 3 bases; nucleotides not matched to a gene: 6.

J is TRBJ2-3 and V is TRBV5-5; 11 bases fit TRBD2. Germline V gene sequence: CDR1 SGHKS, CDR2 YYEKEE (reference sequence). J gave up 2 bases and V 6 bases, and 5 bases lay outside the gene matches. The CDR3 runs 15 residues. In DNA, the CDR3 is TGTGCCAGCACGGGACTAGCGGTTATCACAGATACGCAGTATTTT. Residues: CASTGLAVITDTQYF.

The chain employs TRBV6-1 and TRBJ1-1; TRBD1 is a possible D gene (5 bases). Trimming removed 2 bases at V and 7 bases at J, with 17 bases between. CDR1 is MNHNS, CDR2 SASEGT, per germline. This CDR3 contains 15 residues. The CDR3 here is CASSEIWSQRGEAFF. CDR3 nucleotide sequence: TGTGCCAGCAGTGAAATTTGGTCACAAAGGGGTGAAGCTTTCTTT.

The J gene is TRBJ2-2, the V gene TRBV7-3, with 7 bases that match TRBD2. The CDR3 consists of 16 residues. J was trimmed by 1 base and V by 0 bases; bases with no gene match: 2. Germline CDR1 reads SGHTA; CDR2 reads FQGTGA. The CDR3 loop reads CASSLTPSGNTGELFF. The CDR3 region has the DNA TGTGCCAGCAGCTTAACCCCTAGCGGGAACACCGGGGAGCTGTTTTTT.

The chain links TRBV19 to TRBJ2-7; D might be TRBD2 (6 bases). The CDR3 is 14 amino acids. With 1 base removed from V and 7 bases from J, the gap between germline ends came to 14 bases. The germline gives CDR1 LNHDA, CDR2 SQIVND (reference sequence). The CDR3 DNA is TGTGCCAGTAGTATAGGCACTAGCAGGAAAGAGCAGTACTTC. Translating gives CASSIGTSRKEQYF.

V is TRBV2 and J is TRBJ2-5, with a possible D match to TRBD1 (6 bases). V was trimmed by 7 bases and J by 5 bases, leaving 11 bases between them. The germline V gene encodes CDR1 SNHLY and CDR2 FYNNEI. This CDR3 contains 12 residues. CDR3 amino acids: CASITGLETQYF. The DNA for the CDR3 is TGTGCCAGCATCACAGGGCTCGAGACCCAGTACTTC.

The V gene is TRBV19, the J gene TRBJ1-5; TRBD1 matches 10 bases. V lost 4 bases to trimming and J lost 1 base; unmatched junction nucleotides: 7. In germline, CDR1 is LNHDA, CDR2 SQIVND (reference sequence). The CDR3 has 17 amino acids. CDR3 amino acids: CASSTETGGLSNQPQHF. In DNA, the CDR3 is TGTGCCAGTAGTACCGAGACAGGGGGCCTAAGCAATCAGCCCCAGCATTTT.

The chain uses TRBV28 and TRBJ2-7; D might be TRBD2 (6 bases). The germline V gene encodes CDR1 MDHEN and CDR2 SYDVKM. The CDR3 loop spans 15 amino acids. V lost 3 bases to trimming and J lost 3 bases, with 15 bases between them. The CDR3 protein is CASSFLRLVGYEQYF. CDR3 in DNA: TGTGCCAGCAGTTTCTTAAGACTAGTTGGCTACGAGCAGTACTTC.

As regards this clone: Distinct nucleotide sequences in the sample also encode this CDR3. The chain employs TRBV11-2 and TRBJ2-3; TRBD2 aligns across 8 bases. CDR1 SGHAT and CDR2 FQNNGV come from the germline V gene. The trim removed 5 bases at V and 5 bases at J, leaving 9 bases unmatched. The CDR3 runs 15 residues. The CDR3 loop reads CASSPLGGVGDTQYF. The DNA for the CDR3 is TGTGCCAGCAGCCCGCTCGGGGGGGTTGGAGATACGCAGTATTTT.

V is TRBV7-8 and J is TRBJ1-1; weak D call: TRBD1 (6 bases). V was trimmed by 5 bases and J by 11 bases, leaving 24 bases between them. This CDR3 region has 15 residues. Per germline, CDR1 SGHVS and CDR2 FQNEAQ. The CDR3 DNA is TGTGCCAGCAGCCCCAGAGGGGGGGGTGCGGGTAAGGCTTTCTTT. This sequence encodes CASSPRGGGAGKAFF.

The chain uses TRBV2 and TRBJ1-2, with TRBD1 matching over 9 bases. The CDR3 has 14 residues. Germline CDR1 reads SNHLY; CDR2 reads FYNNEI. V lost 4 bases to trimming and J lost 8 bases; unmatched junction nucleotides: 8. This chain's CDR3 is CASSVLWTGEGYTF. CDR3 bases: TGTGCCAGCAGTGTTCTATGGACAGGGGAAGGCTACACCTTC.

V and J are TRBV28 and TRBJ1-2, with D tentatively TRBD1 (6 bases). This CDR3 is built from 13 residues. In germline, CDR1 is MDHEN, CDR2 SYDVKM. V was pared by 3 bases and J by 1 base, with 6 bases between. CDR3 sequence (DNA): TGTGCCAGCAGTTTGGACAGTAACTATGGCTACACCTTC. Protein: CASSLDSNYGYTF.

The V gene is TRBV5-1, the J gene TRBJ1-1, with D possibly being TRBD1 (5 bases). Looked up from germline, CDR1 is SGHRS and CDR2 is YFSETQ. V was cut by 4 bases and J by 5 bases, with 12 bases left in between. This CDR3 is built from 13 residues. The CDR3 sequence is CASSQDSDTEAFF. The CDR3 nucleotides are TGCGCCAGCAGCCAAGACAGTGATACTGAAGCTTTCTTT.